This TCR beta chain was observed in a study of blood T cell repertoires in COVID-19. Study background: PBMCs, B-cell-depleted T cells, or T cells provided the cDNA or gDNA that made up the material.

Trimming shortened V by 4 bases and J by 8 bases, and 11 bases separated the two germline ends. This CDR3 contains 12 residues. Looked up from germline, CDR1 is MNHEY and CDR2 is SVGAGI. Profiling relied on immunoSEQ multiplex PCR, and the TCRdb table lists in-frame clones only, not all of them. The sample includes a few hundred thousand clones, 89% of them seen just once. This chain connects TRBV6-5 to TRBJ1-2; D gene uncertain. This clonotype was sampled from a man aged 40-50 years with acute or convalescent COVID-19. Sequenced material: peripheral blood. The CDR3 DNA reads as TGTGCCAGCAGTTCACGACTCGTCGGCTACACCTTC. Translated, it gives CASSSRLVGYTF.